The 28 T cell receptor beta chains listed next were all sequenced from one sample in a study of T cell responses to AZD1222 COVID-19 vaccine. Libraries were prepared by immunoSEQ multiplex PCR; TCRdb keeps only in-frame clonotypes and omits some of them. The data contain about 83,000 clones, 86% of them singletons. The sequences come from peripheral blood, collected on day 0 of AZD1222 vaccination. The receptors originated from an adult in good health.

This chain uses TRBV27 with TRBJ1-2, with a weak D call TRBD1 (5 bases). The CDR3 extends over 14 amino acids. Trimming took 3 bases from V and 4 from J, leaving 12 bases between them. Germline CDR1 and CDR2: MNHEY and SMNVEV (reference sequence). The CDR3 loop is CASSLNIRGYGYTF. The DNA of the CDR3 is TGTGCCAGCAGTTTGAATATAAGGGGCTATGGCTACACCTTC.

In DNA form, the CDR3 reads TGTGCCAGCAGCCAGAGCCTGTTTAAGCAGTATTTT. Amino acids: CASSQSLFKQYF. This chain connects TRBV7-8 to TRBJ2-3; D not certain. V was clipped by 5 bases and J by 11 bases, with 14 bases between them. CDR3 length: 12 amino acids. Germline V gene lookup returns CDR1 SGHVS and CDR2 FQNEAQ.

The chain couples TRBV9 to TRBJ2-1, with 7 positions matching TRBD2. The CDR3 loop spans 12 amino acids. Germline assignment: CDR1 SGDLS and CDR2 YYNGEE. J lost 7 bases, V lost 3 bases, and 1 base had no gene match. This CDR3 reads CASSASGNEQFF. The CDR3 nucleotides read TGTGCCAGCAGCGCTAGCGGAAATGAGCAGTTCTTC.

J is TRBJ2-5 and V is TRBV3-1 (or the pseudogene TRBV3-2), with D hard to call. This CDR3 spans 10 amino acids. Germline values: CDR1 LGHDT, CDR2 YNNKEL (reference sequence). The ends were cut back, 6 bases at V and 5 bases at J, with 4 bases in the middle. CDR3 sequence reads: CASRGETQYF. CDR3 in DNA: TGTGCCAGCAGGGGGGAGACCCAGTACTTC.

The rearrangement uses TRBV18 and TRBJ1-5; TRBD1 agrees at 10 bases. The CDR3 has 15 residues. The trim removed 4 bases at V and 6 bases at J, leaving 6 bases unmatched. In germline, CDR1 is KGHSH, CDR2 LQKENI. In DNA, the CDR3 is TGTGCCAGCTCACACGCGGGGGACAGGGGTCAGCCCCAGCATTTT. Translated: CASSHAGDRGQPQHF.

The chain employs TRBV12-2 and TRBJ2-1; the table assigns TRBD2, which was not confirmed against the DNA. TRBV12-2 represents a pseudogene. The CDR3 contains 15 residues. DNA for the CDR3: TGTGCAAGTCCTTGGGGTTGGAGGGAAGACAATGAGCAGTTCTTC. It translates to CASPWGWREDNEQFF.

This clone showed up just once. The V and J genes are TRBV19 and TRBJ1-1; the D is unclear. With 6 bases removed from V and 9 bases from J, the gap between germline ends came to 17 bases. The germline gives CDR1 LNHDA, CDR2 SQIVND (reference sequence). The CDR3 has 13 amino acids. The CDR3 DNA sequence: TGTGCCAGTAGCGTCGGGAGTTTTACCCAAGCTTTCTTT. Amino acids: CASSVGSFTQAFF.

The chain couples TRBV4-3 to TRBJ2-3, with TRBD2 identical over 9 bases. With 2 bases clipped from V and 9 bases from J, the junction kept 18 bases outside the gene matches. This CDR3 region has 18 residues. Germline V CDR1 and CDR2: LGHNA, YSLEER. CDR3 in DNA: TGCGCCAGCAGCCAACGACTAGCGGCGGAGGGCTTCACAATCACGCAGTATTTT. The encoded protein is CASSQRLAAEGFTITQYF.

This clone was detected once. This rearrangement joins TRBV4-1 to TRBJ2-1; possibly TRBD2 for D (6 bases). Germline CDR1 reads MGHRA; CDR2 reads YSYEKL. The CDR3 has 16 residues. V gave up 0 bases and J gave up 10 bases, with 19 bases separating them. As DNA, the CDR3 is TGCGCCAGCAGCCAAGAGGGCGGGGCGCAGGTGCGGGAGCAGTTCTTC. Protein sequence: CASSQEGGAQVREQFF.

The sample holds one count of this clone. The V and J genes are TRBV20-1 and TRBJ2-1, with D possibly matching TRBD1 (7 bases). V gave up 3 bases and J gave up 15 bases, with 15 bases separating them. In germline, CDR1 is DFQATT, CDR2 SNEGSKA (reference sequence). The CDR3 spans 11 residues. CDR3 loop: CSASSSQGGFF. The CDR3 region has the DNA TGCAGTGCTAGCTCTAGCCAGGGGGGGTTCTTC.

J is TRBJ1-4 and V is TRBV4-1; TRBD1 matches at 7 bases. Germline assignment: CDR1 MGHRA and CDR2 YSYEKL. Unmatched junction bases numbered 4, after V lost 3 bases and J lost 3 bases. The CDR3 spans 15 residues. The CDR3 sequence is CASSQGDSPNEKLFF. The CDR3 bases are TGCGCCAGCAGCCAGGGGGACAGCCCTAATGAAAAACTGTTTTTT.

The chain joins TRBV12-3 or TRBV12-4 to TRBJ2-2; D might be TRBD2 (5 bases). Trimming took 3 bases from V and 5 from J, leaving 7 bases between them. The CDR3 contains 13 residues. The CDR3, as DNA: TGTGCCAGCAGTTTCGGGGTAACCGGGGAGCTGTTTTTT. This encodes CASSFGVTGELFF.

The chain uses TRBV6-6 and TRBJ1-4; maybe TRBD1 (6 bases). With 10 bases removed from V and 7 bases from J, the gap between germline ends came to 16 bases. CDR3 length: 13 residues. Looked up from germline, CDR1 is MNHNY and CDR2 is SVGAGI (reference sequence). For the CDR3, the DNA is TGTGCCATTGGGGAAGGGGGGGGTGAAAAACTGTTTTTT. Translated: CAIGEGGGEKLFF.

This chain uses TRBV5-6 with TRBJ2-1, with D possibly matching TRBD1 (6 bases). V shed 3 bases and J shed 11 bases, with 24 bases lying between them. Germline V gene data show CDR1 as SGHDT and CDR2 as YYEEEE. This CDR3 comprises 16 residues. CDR3 nucleotide sequence: TGTGCCAGCAGCTCACAGATGGGGGACATCCAATTCAAGCAGTTCTTC. Amino acid sequence: CASSSQMGDIQFKQFF.

The rearrangement joins TRBV14 to TRBJ2-7; D may be TRBD1 (6 bases). Germline lookup yields CDR1 SGHDN and CDR2 FVKESK. CDR3 size: 13 residues. V was pared by 1 base and J by 12 bases, with 16 bases between. This CDR3 reads CASSQAGQTRAYF. CDR3 sequence (DNA): TGTGCCAGCAGCCAAGCCGGACAGACCCGGGCGTACTTC.

CDR3 sequence (DNA): TGTGCCAGCTCACTTTCCACAGGGGGGACCGGGGAGCTGTTTTTT. Translation: CASSLSTGGTGELFF. This chain connects TRBV18 to TRBJ2-2, with 8 bases identical to TRBD1. CDR1 KGHSH and CDR2 LQKENI come from the germline V gene. The junction had 6 bases not matched to a gene; V was cut back by 4 bases and J by 5 bases. This CDR3 comprises 15 residues.

V gene TRBV5-1 combines with J gene TRBJ2-2; 9 bases align to TRBD2. V trimming: 2 bases; J trimming: 3 bases; junction bases outside the gene matches: 5. This CDR3 has 16 residues. Germline CDR1 SGHRS, CDR2 YFSETQ. CDR3 amino acids: CASSFLTSGDTGELFF. CDR3 DNA sequence: TGCGCCAGCAGCTTTTTGACTAGCGGTGACACCGGGGAGCTGTTTTTT.

This clone was picked up one time. The chain joins TRBV6-6 to TRBJ2-7; D is unresolved. The V gene lost 5 bases and the J gene lost 3 bases, with 11 bases spanning the gap. This CDR3 spans 13 amino acids. Germline CDR1 and CDR2: MNHNY and SVGAGI (reference sequence). CDR3 sequence reads: CASSANQHYEQYF. CDR3 DNA: TGTGCCAGCAGTGCGAATCAACACTACGAGCAGTACTTC.

This clone has just one count. This rearrangement joins TRBV27 to TRBJ2-7; TRBD2 aligns across 7 bases. Germline trimming cut 1 base from V and 1 base from J; bases unmatched to any gene: 7. The V gene's germline CDR1 is MNHEY and CDR2 SMNVEV (reference sequence). This CDR3 is built from 16 residues. The CDR3 loop is CASSLWGQGGSYEQYF. CDR3 DNA: TGTGCCAGCAGTTTATGGGGTCAGGGAGGGTCCTACGAGCAGTACTTC.

This clone was seen just once. V gene TRBV10-2 combines with J gene TRBJ2-1, with 9 positions matching TRBD2. The CDR3 has 12 amino acids. Germline CDR1 and CDR2: WSHSY and SAAADI. After removal of 6 bases from V and 7 bases from J, the junction contained 1 base not matched to a gene. The CDR3 DNA sequence: TGCGCCAGCAGGAGCGGGAGGAATGAGCAGTTCTTC. It is translated as CASRSGRNEQFF.

The chain has TRBV3-1 (or the pseudogene TRBV3-2) and TRBJ2-7; D is tentatively TRBD1 or TRBD2 (5 bases each). Trimming left V 4 bases short and J 4 bases short, with 17 bases between. This CDR3 region has 15 residues. Germline V CDR1 and CDR2: LGHDT, YNNKEL (reference sequence). The CDR3 coding sequence is TGTGCCAGCAGCCGAGGGGAGACTTCTCTATACGAGCAGTACTTC. Translating it yields CASSRGETSLYEQYF.

The chain couples TRBV10-2 to TRBJ2-3; the D is unclear. CDR1 WSHSY and CDR2 SAAADI come from the germline V gene. Between the trimmed V and J ends, which lost 7 bases and 0 bases, there was a span of 8 bases. The CDR3 sequence is 13 residues long. CDR3 sequence reads: CASIPPSTDTQYF. CDR3 nucleotides: TGCGCCAGCATACCTCCTAGCACAGATACGCAGTATTTT.

A single count supports this clone. V usage is TRBV15 and J usage is TRBJ2-1; D ambiguous. The CDR3 consists of 14 residues. Germline V gene sequence: CDR1 LNHNV, CDR2 YYDKDF (reference sequence). Between the trimmed V and J ends, which lost 0 bases and 4 bases, there was a span of 7 bases. The CDR3 loop is CATSRDQIYNEQFF. CDR3 bases: TGTGCCACCAGCAGAGATCAAATATACAATGAGCAGTTCTTC.

The rearrangement links TRBV19 to TRBJ2-1; D is ambiguous. In germline, CDR1 is LNHDA, CDR2 SQIVND (reference sequence). V was cut by 3 bases and J by 7 bases, with 4 bases left in between. The CDR3 covers 11 residues. CDR3 residues: CASSIRNEQFF. The DNA of the CDR3 is TGTGCCAGTAGTATTAGGAATGAGCAGTTCTTC.

This clone appeared once. V gene TRBV7-9 combines with J gene TRBJ1-2; D ambiguous. The CDR3 is made up of 14 amino acids. V was clipped by 0 bases and J by 7 bases, with 12 bases between them. The germline V gene has CDR1 SEHNR and CDR2 FQNEAQ (reference sequence). In DNA, the CDR3 is TGTGCCAGCAGCTTAGCGGGTCAGTCGGGTGGCTACACCTTC. Translation: CASSLAGQSGGYTF. Full variable domain (remainder filled in from reference TRBV7-9 and TRBJ1-2): DTGVSQNPRHKITKRGQNVTFRCDPISEHNRLYWYRQTLGQGPEFLTYFQNEAQLEKSRLLSDRFSAERPKGSFSTLEIQRTEQGDSAMYLCASSLAGQSGGYTFGSGTRLTVV.

This clone came up a few times. This rearrangement joins TRBV6-4 to TRBJ2-4; 7 bases line up with TRBD1. From germline, CDR1 is MRHNA and CDR2 SNTAGT. This CDR3 region has 16 residues. The trim removed 6 bases at V and 0 bases at J, leaving 8 bases unmatched. In nucleotides, the CDR3 is TGTGCCAGCAGACTACTGGGACAGTTAGCCAAAAACATTCAGTACTTC. Protein product: CASRLLGQLAKNIQYF.

This chain joins TRBV7-2 and TRBJ2-1; 8 positions match TRBD2. V lost 2 bases and J lost 7; bases outside the gene matches: 16. The CDR3 consists of 18 residues. Germline CDR1 is SGHTA and CDR2 is FQGNSA. This CDR3 reads CASSLFAVAGKEQNEQFF. CDR3 sequence (DNA): TGTGCCAGCAGCTTATTTGCGGTAGCGGGAAAAGAACAGAATGAGCAGTTCTTC.

This clone appeared once. The gene calls are TRBV3-1 (or the pseudogene TRBV3-2) and TRBJ2-7; a weak D match, TRBD1 (6 bases). There are 15 residues in the CDR3. Germline values: CDR1 LGHDT, CDR2 YNNKEL (reference sequence). With 4 bases removed from V and 4 bases from J, the gap between germline ends came to 17 bases. The CDR3 DNA reads as TGTGCCAGCAGCCTGGGGGCAGGGACCATATACGAGCAGTACTTC. Encoded protein: CASSLGAGTIYEQYF.